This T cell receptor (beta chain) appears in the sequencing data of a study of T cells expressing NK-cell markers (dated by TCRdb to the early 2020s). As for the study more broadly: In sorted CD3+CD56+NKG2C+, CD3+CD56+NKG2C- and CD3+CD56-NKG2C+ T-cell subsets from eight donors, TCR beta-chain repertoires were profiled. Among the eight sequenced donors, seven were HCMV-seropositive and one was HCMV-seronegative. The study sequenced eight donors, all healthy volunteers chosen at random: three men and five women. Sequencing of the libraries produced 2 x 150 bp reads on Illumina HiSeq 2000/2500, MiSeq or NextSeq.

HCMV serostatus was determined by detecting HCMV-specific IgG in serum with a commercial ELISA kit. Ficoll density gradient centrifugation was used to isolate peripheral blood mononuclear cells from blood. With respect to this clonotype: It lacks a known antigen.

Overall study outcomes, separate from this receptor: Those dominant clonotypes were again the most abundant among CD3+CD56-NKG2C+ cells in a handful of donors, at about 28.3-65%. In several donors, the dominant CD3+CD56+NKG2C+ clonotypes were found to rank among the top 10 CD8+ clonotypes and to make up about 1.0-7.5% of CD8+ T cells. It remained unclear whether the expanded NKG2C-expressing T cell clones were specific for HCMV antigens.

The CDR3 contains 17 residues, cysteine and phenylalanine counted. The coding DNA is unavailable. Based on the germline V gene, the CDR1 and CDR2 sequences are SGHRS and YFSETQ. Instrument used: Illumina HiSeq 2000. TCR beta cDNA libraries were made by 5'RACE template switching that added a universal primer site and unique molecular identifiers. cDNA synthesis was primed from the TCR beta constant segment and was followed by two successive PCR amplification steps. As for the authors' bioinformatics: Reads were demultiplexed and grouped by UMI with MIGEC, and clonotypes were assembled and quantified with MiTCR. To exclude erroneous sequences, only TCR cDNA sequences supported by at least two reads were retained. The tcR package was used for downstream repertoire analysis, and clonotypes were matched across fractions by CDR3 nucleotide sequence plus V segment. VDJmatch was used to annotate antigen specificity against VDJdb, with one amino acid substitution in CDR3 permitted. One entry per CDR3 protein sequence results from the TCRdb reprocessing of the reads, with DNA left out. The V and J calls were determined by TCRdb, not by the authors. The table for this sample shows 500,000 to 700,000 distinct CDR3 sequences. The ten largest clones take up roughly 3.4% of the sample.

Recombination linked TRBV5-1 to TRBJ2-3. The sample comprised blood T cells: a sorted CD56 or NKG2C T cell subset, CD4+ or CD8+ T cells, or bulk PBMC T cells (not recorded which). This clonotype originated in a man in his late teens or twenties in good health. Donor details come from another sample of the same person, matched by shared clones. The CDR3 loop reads CASSFTFTDASTDTQYF. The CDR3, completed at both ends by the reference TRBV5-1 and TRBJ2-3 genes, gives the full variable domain KAGVTQTPRYLIKTRGQQVTLSCSPISGHRSVSWYQQTPGQGLQFLFEYFSETQRNKGNFPGRFSGRQFSNSRSEMNVSTLELGDSALYLCASSFTFTDASTDTQYFGPGTRLTVL.